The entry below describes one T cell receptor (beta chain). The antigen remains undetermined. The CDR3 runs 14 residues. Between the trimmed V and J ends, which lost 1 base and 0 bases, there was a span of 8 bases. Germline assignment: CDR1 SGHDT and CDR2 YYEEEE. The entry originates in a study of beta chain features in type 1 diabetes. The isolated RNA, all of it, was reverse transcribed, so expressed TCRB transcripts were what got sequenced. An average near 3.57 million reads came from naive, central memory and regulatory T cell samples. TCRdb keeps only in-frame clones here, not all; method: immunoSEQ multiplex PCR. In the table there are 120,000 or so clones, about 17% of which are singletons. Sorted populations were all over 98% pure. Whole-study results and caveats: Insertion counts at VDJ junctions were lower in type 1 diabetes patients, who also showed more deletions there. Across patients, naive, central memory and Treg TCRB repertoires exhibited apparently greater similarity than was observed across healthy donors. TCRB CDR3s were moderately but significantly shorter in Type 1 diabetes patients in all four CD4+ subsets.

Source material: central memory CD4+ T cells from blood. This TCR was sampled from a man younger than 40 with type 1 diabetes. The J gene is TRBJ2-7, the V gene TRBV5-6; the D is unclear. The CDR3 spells CASSLQLISYEQYF. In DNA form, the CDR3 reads TGTGCCAGCAGCTTGCAGCTCATCTCCTACGAGCAGTACTTC.